One and the same sample provided the 9 T cell receptor beta chains below, sequenced in a study of read filtering for tumor transcriptome and immune sequencing. This library used about 400 ng RNA and molecular barcoded adaptors spanning alpha/delta and beta/gamma chains. Each CDR3 protein gets one entry after TCRdb re-called the reads with MiXCR. The sample lists some 19,000 distinct CDR3 sequences, approximately 20% occurring once. The sequencing input was a population of CD138-negative cells sorted from bone marrow. The receptors come from a donor aged 40 or over with multiple myeloma.

The sample holds many counts of this clonotype. The V gene is TRBV4-1, the J gene TRBJ2-7; no firm D call. CDR3 size: 15 residues. CDR1 MGHRA and CDR2 YSYEKL come from the germline V gene. The V and J ends lost 1 base and 0 bases respectively, with 10 bases between them. CDR3 loop: CASSQGFQDSYEQYF. The CDR3 nucleotides read TGCGCCAGCAGCCAAGGGTTCCAGGACTCCTACGAGCAGTACTTC.

This clonotype has a count of ten or more. This could be a read error, since a much larger clone is one nucleotide away. The conserved closing phenylalanine or tryptophan is absent in this CDR3, likely reflecting a read error. The chain joins TRBV23-1 to TRBJ2-7; a weak D match, TRBD1 (6 bases). TRBV23-1 is treated as an ORF (open reading frame) with a function not yet certain. This CDR3 has 16 amino acids. Between the trimmed V and J ends, which lost 2 bases and 6 bases, there was a span of 20 bases. The CDR3 sequence: CASSQGRQGKKVEQYL. The CDR3 DNA follows: TGCGCCAGCAGTCAAGGGCGTCAGGGGAAGAAGGTCGAGCAGTACCTC.

This clonotype was seen ten or more times. The rearrangement uses TRBV29-1 and TRBJ2-1, with D perhaps matching TRBD1 (6 bases). The ends were cut back, 7 bases at V and 10 bases at J, with 11 bases in the middle. Germline V gives CDR1 SQVTM, CDR2 ANQGSEA. There are 10 residues in the CDR3. This CDR3 reads CSALTGEQFF. The CDR3 DNA sequence: TGCAGCGCCTTGACAGGCGAGCAGTTCTTC.

This clonotype has at least ten counts. The chain is built from TRBV18 and TRBJ2-1; D is uncertain. Per germline, CDR1 KGHSH and CDR2 LQKENI. There are 16 residues in the CDR3. V was cut by 0 bases and J by 0 bases, with 9 bases left in between. CDR3 residues: CASSPPGWSSYNEQFF. Written as DNA, the CDR3 is TGTGCCAGCTCACCACCGGGGTGGAGCTCCTACAATGAGCAGTTCTTC.

This clonotype has a handful of counts. The J gene is TRBJ2-2, the V gene TRBV19, with D perhaps matching TRBD2 (6 bases). Trimming shortened V by 5 bases and J by 4 bases, and 11 bases separated the two germline ends. CDR3 length: 14 amino acids. Germline CDR1 LNHDA, CDR2 SQIVND (reference sequence). In nucleotides, the CDR3 is TGTGCCAGTAGTCCCCTAGCGAGCACCGGGGAGCTGTTTTTT. It yields the protein CASSPLASTGELFF.

This clonotype was observed at least ten times. The gene calls are TRBV14 and TRBJ2-3; D not resolved. Germline CDR1 reads SGHDN; CDR2 reads FVKESK. V lost 6 bases, J lost 5 bases, and 12 bases lay in between. The CDR3 sequence is 13 residues long. CDR3 DNA sequence: TGTGCCAGCAGGCGTCTTGCGGAAGATACGCAGTATTTT. As protein: CASRRLAEDTQYF.

This clonotype was picked up many times. V usage is TRBV3-1 and J usage is TRBJ2-6; the D is unclear. Trimming took 2 bases from V and 2 from J, leaving 10 bases between them. CDR3 length: 16 residues. Per the germline V gene, CDR1 is LGHDT and CDR2 is YNNKEL (reference sequence). The CDR3 here is CASSQRLGAGANVLTF. CDR3 nucleotide sequence: TGTGCCAGCAGCCAAAGGTTGGGCGCTGGGGCCAACGTCCTGACTTTC.

This clonotype has a single count. A read error likely explains this, since a far larger clone differs by one base. The chain recombines TRBV5-8 with TRBJ2-7; D is unclear. This CDR3 is built from 15 residues. V shed 4 bases and J shed 3 bases, with 17 bases lying between them. Germline V gene sequence: CDR1 SGHTS, CDR2 YDEGEE. CDR3 in amino acids: CASSPYWQSNYEQYF. CDR3 DNA: TGTGCCAGCAGCCCATACTGGCAGTCAAACTACGAGCAGTACTTC.

This clonotype showed up many times. J is TRBJ2-2 and V is TRBV11-3; no clear D. The CDR3 sequence is 14 residues long. V was cut by 5 bases and J by 5 bases, with 12 bases left in between. The germline V gene has CDR1 SGHNT and CDR2 YENEEA. The CDR3 region is CASSPRPWTGELFF. The CDR3, as DNA: TGTGCCAGCAGCCCCCGGCCGTGGACCGGGGAGCTGTTTTTT.